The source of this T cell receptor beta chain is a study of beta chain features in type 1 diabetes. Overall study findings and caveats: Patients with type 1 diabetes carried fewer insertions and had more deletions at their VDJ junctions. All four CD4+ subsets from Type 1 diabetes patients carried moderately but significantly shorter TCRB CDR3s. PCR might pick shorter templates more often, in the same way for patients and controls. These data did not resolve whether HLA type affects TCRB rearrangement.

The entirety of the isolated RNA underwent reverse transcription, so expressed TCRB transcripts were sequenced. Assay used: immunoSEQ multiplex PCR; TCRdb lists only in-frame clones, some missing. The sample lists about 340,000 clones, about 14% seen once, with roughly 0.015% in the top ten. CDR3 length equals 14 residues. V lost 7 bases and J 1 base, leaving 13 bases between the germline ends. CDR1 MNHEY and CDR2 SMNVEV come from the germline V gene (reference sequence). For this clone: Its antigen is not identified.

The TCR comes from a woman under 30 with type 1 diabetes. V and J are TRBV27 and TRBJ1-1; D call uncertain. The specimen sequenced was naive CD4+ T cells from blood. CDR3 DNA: TGTGCCAGCACCCCCAGCAGACAGAACACTGAAGCTTTCTTT. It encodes CASTPSRQNTEAFF.